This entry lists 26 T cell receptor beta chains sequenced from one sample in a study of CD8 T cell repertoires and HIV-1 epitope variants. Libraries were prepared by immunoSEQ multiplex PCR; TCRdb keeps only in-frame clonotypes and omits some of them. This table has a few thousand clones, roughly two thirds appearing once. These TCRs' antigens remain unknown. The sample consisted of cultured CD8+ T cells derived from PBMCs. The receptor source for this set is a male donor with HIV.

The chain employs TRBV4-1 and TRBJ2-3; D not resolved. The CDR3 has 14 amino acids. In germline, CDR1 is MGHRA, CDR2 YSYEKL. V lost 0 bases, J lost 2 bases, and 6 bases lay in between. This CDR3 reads CASSQDQNTDTQYF. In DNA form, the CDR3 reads TGCGCCAGCAGCCAAGACCAGAACACAGATACGCAGTATTTT.

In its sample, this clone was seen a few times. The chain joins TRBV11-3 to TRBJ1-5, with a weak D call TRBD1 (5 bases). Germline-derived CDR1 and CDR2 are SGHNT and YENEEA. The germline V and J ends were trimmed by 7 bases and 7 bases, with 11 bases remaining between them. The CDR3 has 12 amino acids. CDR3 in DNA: TGTGCCAGCAATGGGGGGGGGCAGCCCCAGCATTTT. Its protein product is CASNGGGQPQHF.

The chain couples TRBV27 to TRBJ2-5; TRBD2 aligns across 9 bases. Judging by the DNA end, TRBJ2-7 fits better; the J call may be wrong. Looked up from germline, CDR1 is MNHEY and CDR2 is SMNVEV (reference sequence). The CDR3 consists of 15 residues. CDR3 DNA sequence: TGTGCCAGCAGTGGCGCGGGAGGGCCGTTATACGAGCAGTACTTC. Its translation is CASSGAGGPLYEQYF.

CDR3 sequence (DNA): TGTGCCAGCAGTCCATGGACTAGCGGGAGTCTCTACAATGAGCAGTTCTTC. Amino acid sequence: CASSPWTSGSLYNEQFF. This chain joins TRBV28 and TRBJ2-1, with TRBD2 matching 13 bases. This CDR3 contains 17 residues. J was trimmed by 3 bases and V by 5 bases; bases with no gene match: 7. Germline CDR1 reads MDHEN; CDR2 reads SYDVKM.

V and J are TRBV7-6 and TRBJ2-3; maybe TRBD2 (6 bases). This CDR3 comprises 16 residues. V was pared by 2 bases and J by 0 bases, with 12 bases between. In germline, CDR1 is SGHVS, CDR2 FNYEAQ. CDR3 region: CASSLSVGTSTDTQYF. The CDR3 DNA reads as TGTGCCAGCAGCTTAAGCGTCGGGACTAGCACAGATACGCAGTATTTT.

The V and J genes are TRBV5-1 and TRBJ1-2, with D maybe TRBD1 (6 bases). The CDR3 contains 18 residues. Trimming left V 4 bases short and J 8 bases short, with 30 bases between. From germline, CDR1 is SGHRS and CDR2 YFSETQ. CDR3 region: CASSQDGGGAGRRSGYTF. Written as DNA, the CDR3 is TGCGCCAGCAGCCAGGACGGTGGGGGGGCGGGACGTCGTTCCGGCTACACCTTC. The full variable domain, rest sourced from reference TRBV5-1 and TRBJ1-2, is KAGVTQTPRYLIKTRGQQVTLSCSPISGHRSVSWYQQTPGQGLQFLFEYFSETQRNKGNFPGRFSGRQFSNSRSEMNVSTLELGDSALYLCASSQDGGGAGRRSGYTFGSGTRLTVV.

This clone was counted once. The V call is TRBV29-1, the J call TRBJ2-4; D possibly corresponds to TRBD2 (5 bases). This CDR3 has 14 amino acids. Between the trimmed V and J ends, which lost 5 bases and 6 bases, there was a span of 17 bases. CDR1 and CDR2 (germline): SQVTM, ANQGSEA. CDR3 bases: TGCAGCGTTACGAGTCCCGGGAATGGAAACATTCAGTACTTC. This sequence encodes CSVTSPGNGNIQYF.

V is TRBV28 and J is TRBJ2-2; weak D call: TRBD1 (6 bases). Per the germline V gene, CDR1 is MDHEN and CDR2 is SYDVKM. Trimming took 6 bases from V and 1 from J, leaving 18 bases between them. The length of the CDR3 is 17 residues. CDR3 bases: TGTGCCAGCAGCCATCTTAAGGGGGATGTGAACACCGGGGAGCTGTTTTTT. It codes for CASSHLKGDVNTGELFF.

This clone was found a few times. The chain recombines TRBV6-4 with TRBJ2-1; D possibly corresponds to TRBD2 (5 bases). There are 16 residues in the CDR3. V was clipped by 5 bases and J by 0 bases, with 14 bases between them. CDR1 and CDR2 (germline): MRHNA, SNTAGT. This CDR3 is CASSSARAGSYNEQFF. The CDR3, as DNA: TGTGCCAGCAGTAGCGCCCGGGCGGGCTCCTACAATGAGCAGTTCTTC.

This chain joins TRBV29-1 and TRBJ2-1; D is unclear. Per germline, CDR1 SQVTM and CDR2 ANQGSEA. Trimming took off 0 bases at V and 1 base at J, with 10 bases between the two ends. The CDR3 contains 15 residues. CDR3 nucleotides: TGCAGCGTTGAAGATCGCGGATCTTCCTACAATGAGCAGTTCTTC. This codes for CSVEDRGSSYNEQFF.

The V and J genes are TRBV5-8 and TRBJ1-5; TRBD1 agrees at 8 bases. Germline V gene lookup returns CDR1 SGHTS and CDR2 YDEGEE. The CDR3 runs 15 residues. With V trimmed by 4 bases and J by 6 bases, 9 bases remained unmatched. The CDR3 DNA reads TGTGCCAGCAGCGTACAGGGGGATGACGGTCAGCCCCAGCATTTT. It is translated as CASSVQGDDGQPQHF.

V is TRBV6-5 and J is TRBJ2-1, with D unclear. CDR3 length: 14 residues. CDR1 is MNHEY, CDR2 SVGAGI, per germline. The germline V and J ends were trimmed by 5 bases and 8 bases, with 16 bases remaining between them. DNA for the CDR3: TGTGCCAGCAGTGACGCCGGTCCCCTCGATGAGCAGTTCTTC. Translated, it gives CASSDAGPLDEQFF.

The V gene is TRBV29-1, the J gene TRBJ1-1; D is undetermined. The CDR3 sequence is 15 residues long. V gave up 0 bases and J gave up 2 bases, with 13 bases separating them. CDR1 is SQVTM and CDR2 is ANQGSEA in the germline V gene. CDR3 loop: CSVEDGQTKNTEAFF. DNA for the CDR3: TGCAGCGTTGAAGATGGGCAGACAAAAAACACTGAAGCTTTCTTT. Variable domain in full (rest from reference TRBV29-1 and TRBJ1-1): SAVISQKPSRDICQRGTSLTIQCQVDSQVTMMFWYRQQPGQSLTLIATANQGSEATYESGFVIDKFPISRPNLTFSTLTVSNMSPEDSSIYLCSVEDGQTKNTEAFFGQGTRLTVV.

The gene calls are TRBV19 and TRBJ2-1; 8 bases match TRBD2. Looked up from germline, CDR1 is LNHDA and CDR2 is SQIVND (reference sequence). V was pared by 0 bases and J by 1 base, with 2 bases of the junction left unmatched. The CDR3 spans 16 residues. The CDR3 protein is CASSIEGGRSYNEQFF. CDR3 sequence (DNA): TGTGCCAGTAGTATAGAGGGCGGGAGGTCCTACAATGAGCAGTTCTTC.

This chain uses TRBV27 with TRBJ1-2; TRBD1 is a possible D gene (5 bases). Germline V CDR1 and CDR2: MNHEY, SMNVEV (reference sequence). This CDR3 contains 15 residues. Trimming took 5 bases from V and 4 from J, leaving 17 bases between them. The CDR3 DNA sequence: TGTGCCAGCAGTCCCCAAGAAGGGGATATCTATGGCTACACCTTC. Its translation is CASSPQEGDIYGYTF.

DNA of the CDR3: TGTGCCAGCAGCGTGACAGGGGGTTGGCGAAGCGGGGAGCTGTTTTTT. Translating it yields CASSVTGGWRSGELFF. The chain joins TRBV9 to TRBJ2-2; 9 nucleotides line up with TRBD1. The CDR3 runs to 16 residues. CDR1 and CDR2 from the germline V gene are SGDLS and YYNGEE. V lost 2 bases and J lost 7; bases outside the gene matches: 9.

CDR3 coding DNA: TGTGCCAGCAGTCCCCCAGGGGGTTCCTACGAGCAGTACTTC. This translates into CASSPPGGSYEQYF. The V call is TRBV28, the J call TRBJ2-7; 7 bases map to TRBD1. The V and J ends lost 5 bases and 1 base, in that order; junction bases with no gene match: 5. The CDR3 consists of 14 residues. Germline values: CDR1 MDHEN, CDR2 SYDVKM.

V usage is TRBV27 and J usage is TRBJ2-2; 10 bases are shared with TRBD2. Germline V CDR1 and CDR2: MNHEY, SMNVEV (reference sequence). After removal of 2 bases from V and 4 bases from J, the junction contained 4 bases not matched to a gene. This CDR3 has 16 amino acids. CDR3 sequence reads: CASSLQLAGSTGELFF. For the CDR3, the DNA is TGTGCCAGCAGTTTACAACTAGCGGGGTCCACCGGGGAGCTGTTTTTT.

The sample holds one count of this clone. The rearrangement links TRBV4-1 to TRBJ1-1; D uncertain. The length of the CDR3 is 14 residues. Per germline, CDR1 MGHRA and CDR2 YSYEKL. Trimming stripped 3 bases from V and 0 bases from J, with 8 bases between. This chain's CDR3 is CASSQVGMNTEAFF. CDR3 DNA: TGCGCCAGCAGCCAGGTCGGGATGAACACTGAAGCTTTCTTT.

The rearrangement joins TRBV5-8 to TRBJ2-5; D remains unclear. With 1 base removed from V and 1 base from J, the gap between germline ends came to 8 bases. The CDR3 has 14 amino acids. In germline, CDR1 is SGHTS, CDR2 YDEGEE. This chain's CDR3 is CASSLTSIQETQYF. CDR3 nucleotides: TGTGCCAGCAGCTTGACGTCCATCCAAGAGACCCAGTACTTC.

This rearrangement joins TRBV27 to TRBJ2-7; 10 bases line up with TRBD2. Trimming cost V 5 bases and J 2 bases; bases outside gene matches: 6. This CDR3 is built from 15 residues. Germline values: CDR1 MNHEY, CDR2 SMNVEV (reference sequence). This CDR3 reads CASSEGLALTYEQYF. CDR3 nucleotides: TGTGCCAGCAGTGAGGGACTAGCGCTAACCTACGAGCAGTACTTC.

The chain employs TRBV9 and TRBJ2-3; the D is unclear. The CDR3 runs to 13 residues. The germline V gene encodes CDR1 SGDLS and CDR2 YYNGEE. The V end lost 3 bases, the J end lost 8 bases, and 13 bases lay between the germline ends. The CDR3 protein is CASSGTNSATQYF. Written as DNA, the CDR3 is TGTGCCAGCAGCGGGACGAACTCAGCTACGCAGTATTTT. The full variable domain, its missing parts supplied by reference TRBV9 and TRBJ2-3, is DSGVTQTPKHLITATGQRVTLRCSPRSGDLSVYWYQQSLDQGLQFLIQYYNGEERAKGNILERFSAQQFPDLHSELNLSSLELGDSALYFCASSGTNSATQYFGPGTRLTVL.

CDR3 amino acids: CASSNDRKFQETQYF. DNA for the CDR3: TGTGCCAGCAGTAACGACAGGAAGTTCCAAGAGACCCAGTACTTC. This chain links TRBV27 with TRBJ2-5, with a possible D match to TRBD1 (6 bases). With 5 bases removed from V and 1 base from J, the gap between germline ends came to 14 bases. The CDR3 loop spans 15 amino acids. CDR1 is MNHEY and CDR2 is SMNVEV in the germline V gene (reference sequence).

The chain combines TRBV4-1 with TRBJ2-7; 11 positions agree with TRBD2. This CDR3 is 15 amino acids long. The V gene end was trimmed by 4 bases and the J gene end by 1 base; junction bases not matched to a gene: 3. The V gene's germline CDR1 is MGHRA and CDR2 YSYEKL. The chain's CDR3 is CASSLTSGTSYEQYF. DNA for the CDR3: TGCGCCAGCAGCCTGACTAGCGGGACTTCCTACGAGCAGTACTTC.

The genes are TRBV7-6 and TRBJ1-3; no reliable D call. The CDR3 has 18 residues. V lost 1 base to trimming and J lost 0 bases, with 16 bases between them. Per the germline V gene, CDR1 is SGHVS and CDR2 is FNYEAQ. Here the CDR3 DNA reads TGTGCCAGCAGCTTAGGGAGAGGTCAGAGGCTCTCTGGAAACACCATATATTTT. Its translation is CASSLGRGQRLSGNTIYF.

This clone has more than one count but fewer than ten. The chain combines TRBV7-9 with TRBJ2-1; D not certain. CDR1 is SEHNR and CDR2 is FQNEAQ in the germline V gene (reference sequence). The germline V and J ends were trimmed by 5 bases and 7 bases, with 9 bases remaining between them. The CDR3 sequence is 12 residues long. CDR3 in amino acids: CASSPLWNEQFF. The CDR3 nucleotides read TGTGCCAGCAGCCCCCTCTGGAATGAGCAGTTCTTC.